This entry lists 17 T cell receptor beta chains sequenced from one sample in a study of early T cells in non-severe SARS-CoV-2 infection. TCRdb analysed the 5' RACE reads with MiXCR anew, one entry per CDR3 protein. The sample has approximately 71,000 distinct CDR3 sequences, roughly an eighth seen once. Material: whole blood. These receptors all stem from an adult who was a healthcare worker with PCR-confirmed SARS-CoV-2 infection or an uninfected control (not recorded which).

This clonotype was counted ten times or more. The chain carries TRBV21-1 and TRBJ1-1; the table calls TRBD1, which could not be checked here. TRBV21-1 has pseudogene status. CDR3 size: 15 residues. CDR3 residues: CASSGEETGKTEAFF. CDR3 sequence (DNA): TGTGCCAGCAGCGGTGAGGAGACAGGAAAGACTGAAGCTTTCTTT.

The chain combines TRBV2 with TRBJ2-3; D uncertain. The ends were cut back, 3 bases at V and 5 bases at J, with 3 bases in the middle. Germline V gene data show CDR1 as SNHLY and CDR2 as FYNNEI. This CDR3 region has 11 residues. The CDR3 region has the DNA TGTGCCAGCAGTGAGTTAGATACGCAGTATTTT. Residues: CASSELDTQYF. Together with reference TRBV2 and TRBJ2-3, the CDR3 gives the full variable domain: EPEVTQTPSHQVTQMGQEVILRCVPISNHLYFYWYRQILGQKVEFLVSFYNNEISEKSEIFDDQFSVERPDGSNFTLKIRSTKLEDSAMYFCASSELDTQYFGPGTRLTVL.

This clonotype has a handful of counts. The rearrangement uses TRBV19 and TRBJ1-4, with TRBD1 matching 8 bases. The CDR3 is made up of 16 amino acids. Germline trimming cut 3 bases from V and 4 bases from J; bases unmatched to any gene: 7. CDR1 is LNHDA, CDR2 SQIVND, per germline (reference sequence). The CDR3 nucleotides are TGTGCCAGTAGTATGCGGACAGGGAACGTTAATGAAAAACTGTTTTTT. Translating it yields CASSMRTGNVNEKLFF.

This clonotype was recorded a few times. This chain links TRBV20-1 with TRBJ1-2, with D unclear. Germline-derived CDR1 and CDR2 are DFQATT and SNEGSKA (reference sequence). The V and J ends lost 3 bases and 9 bases respectively, with 8 bases between them. The CDR3 spans 10 residues. The chain's CDR3 is CSASGPSYTF. CDR3 bases: TGCAGTGCTAGTGGGCCAAGCTACACCTTC.

This chain joins TRBV7-6 and TRBJ2-6, with a possible D match to TRBD1 (6 bases). There are 16 residues in the CDR3. Per the germline V gene, CDR1 is SGHVS and CDR2 is FNYEAQ. V lost 2 bases, J lost 2 bases, and 10 bases lay in between. DNA for the CDR3: TGTGCCAGCAGCTTAAGTTGGGGGCCTGGGGCCAACGTCCTGACTTTC. It translates to CASSLSWGPGANVLTF.

This clonotype was seen ten or more times. The chain couples TRBV4-2 to TRBJ2-5; D gene ambiguous. This CDR3 has 18 residues. V dropped 1 base and J dropped 2 bases, with 20 bases sitting between them. Germline V gene lookup returns CDR1 LGHNA and CDR2 YNFKEQ. CDR3: CASSQGSESDLDQETQYF. The CDR3 bases are TGTGCCAGCAGCCAAGGGTCAGAGTCTGACCTGGATCAAGAGACCCAGTACTTC.

This chain connects TRBV18 to TRBJ2-2; 9 bases align to TRBD1. Germline CDR1 reads KGHSH; CDR2 reads LQKENI. This CDR3 region has 14 residues. The trim removed 6 bases at V and 5 bases at J, leaving 4 bases unmatched. The chain's CDR3 is CASSATGGTGELFF. CDR3 DNA sequence: TGTGCCAGCTCTGCGACAGGGGGTACCGGGGAGCTGTTTTTT.

The chain joins TRBV11-2 to TRBJ2-1; D gene uncertain. CDR3 length: 14 amino acids. The V and J ends lost 3 bases and 4 bases respectively, with 10 bases between them. Germline V gene sequence: CDR1 SGHAT, CDR2 FQNNGV. CDR3 in amino acids: CASSFDSGYNEQFF. CDR3 DNA sequence: TGTGCCAGCAGCTTTGACTCCGGTTACAATGAGCAGTTCTTC.

The chain links TRBV5-1 to TRBJ2-2; D is possibly TRBD1 (6 bases). Per germline, CDR1 SGHRS and CDR2 YFSETQ. V lost 6 bases, J lost 5 bases, and 17 bases lay in between. The length of the CDR3 is 15 residues. DNA of the CDR3: TGCGCCAGCACCTCGATGGGGGCGCAGACCGGGGAGCTGTTTTTT. It encodes CASTSMGAQTGELFF.

Many counts were recorded for this clonotype. The chain is built from TRBV7-6 and TRBJ2-1; D is perhaps TRBD2 (5 bases). CDR3 length: 14 amino acids. CDR1 SGHVS and CDR2 FNYEAQ come from the germline V gene. V was trimmed by 5 bases and J by 6 bases, leaving 14 bases between them. CDR3 region: CASSPRTLRNEQFF. The CDR3 nucleotides are TGTGCCAGCAGCCCCCGGACTCTCCGCAATGAGCAGTTCTTC.

The rearrangement links TRBV30 to TRBJ2-1, with D perhaps matching TRBD2 (5 bases). V was clipped by 2 bases and J by 7 bases, with 6 bases between them. Looked up from germline, CDR1 is GTSNPN and CDR2 is SVGIG (reference sequence). The CDR3 is 11 amino acids. CDR3 in DNA: TGTGCCTGGAGTCGCGGGAATGAGCAGTTCTTC. Its translation: CAWSRGNEQFF.

This clonotype was counted many times. This sequence joins TRBV29-1 and TRBJ2-1, with 9 positions matching TRBD2. Germline V gene sequence: CDR1 SQVTM, CDR2 ANQGSEA. J gave up 2 bases and V 4 bases, and 0 bases lay outside the gene matches. The CDR3 contains 13 residues. CDR3: CSVGGRAYNEQFF. The CDR3 nucleotides are TGCAGCGTTGGCGGGAGGGCCTACAATGAGCAGTTCTTC.

This chain links TRBV29-1 with TRBJ1-4; D is undetermined. The germline V gene encodes CDR1 SQVTM and CDR2 ANQGSEA. V was clipped by 7 bases and J by 3 bases, with 15 bases between them. There are 14 residues in the CDR3. The chain's CDR3 is CSATSGSANEKLFF. The CDR3 DNA reads as TGCAGCGCTACGTCCGGGTCGGCTAATGAAAAACTGTTTTTT.

This clonotype was recorded a few times. The J gene is TRBJ2-1, the V gene TRBV29-1; D remains unclear. The CDR3 sequence is 11 residues long. CDR1 is SQVTM, CDR2 ANQGSEA, per germline. The V end lost 4 bases, the J end lost 3 bases, and 4 bases lay between the germline ends. The CDR3 DNA sequence: TGCAGCGTTGTAGTCTACAATGAGCAGTTCTTC. This sequence encodes CSVVVYNEQFF.

This chain connects TRBV7-6 to TRBJ1-5; a possible D gene is TRBD1 (6 bases). Trimming shortened V by 5 bases and J by 6 bases, and 14 bases separated the two germline ends. This CDR3 has 14 amino acids. In germline, CDR1 is SGHVS, CDR2 FNYEAQ. Here the CDR3 reads CASSQSGTSQPQHF. Here the CDR3 DNA reads TGTGCCAGCAGCCAATCCGGGACATCTCAGCCCCAGCATTTT.

This clonotype was detected ten times or more. CDR3 nucleotide sequence: TGTGCCAGCAGCGTCGTAGGCGGCAATCAGCCCCAGCATTTT. It encodes CASSVVGGNQPQHF. V is TRBV11-2 and J is TRBJ1-5; D ambiguous. The CDR3 loop spans 14 amino acids. V was pared by 5 bases and J by 2 bases, with 10 bases between. CDR1 and CDR2 (germline): SGHAT, FQNNGV.

The CDR3 DNA reads as TGCACCGGGGGAGGGGCTAGCACAGATACGCAGTATTTT. This translates into CTGGGASTDTQYF. The chain links TRBV20-1 to TRBJ2-3; 7 positions match TRBD2. From germline, CDR1 is DFQATT and CDR2 SNEGSKA (reference sequence). This CDR3 has 13 amino acids.